The present entry profiles one T cell receptor beta chain with its context. The sample is drawn from a study of blood T cell repertoires in COVID-19. Study at large: PBMCs, B-cell-depleted T cells, or T cells provided the cDNA or gDNA that made up the material.

Original processing methods: Cell counts per sample came from amplifying reference gene primers. Profiled with immunoSEQ multiplex PCR; TCRdb holds only in-frame clones, not every one. The V and J calls and clone size come from that table; D and trimming were worked out from the DNA. This sample yields 190,000 or so clones, of which 75% to 90% are seen a single time; 6.5% to 8.5% belongs to the top ten. V was shortened by 6 bases and J by 3 bases, with 12 bases between the two germline ends. The length of the CDR3 is 13 residues. Germline loops: CDR1 LGHNT, CDR2 FRNRAP. The TCR sequence derives from a man aged 40-50 years with acute or convalescent COVID-19. The specimen sequenced was peripheral blood. The chain has TRBV12-5 and TRBJ2-7; no firm D call. CDR3 residues: CASGTTSDYEQYF. The DNA for the CDR3 is TGTGCTAGTGGCACCACCAGTGACTACGAGCAGTACTTC.